These 24 T cell receptor beta chains originate from one sample sequenced in a study of CD8 T cells in Susac syndrome. Random-hexamer reverse transcription was applied to about 0.45 to 1 ug RNA. MiXCR, run by TCRdb on the immunoSEQ multiplex PCR reads, gives a single entry per CDR3 protein. The data show around 180,000 distinct CDR3 sequences, with roughly 95% seen just once and about 0.093% held by the top ten. Sequencing was done on a sample of CD4+ T cells from PBMCs. These receptors were obtained from a human donor with multiple sclerosis.

This chain links TRBV7-9 with TRBJ1-2; 9 bases match TRBD1. V shed 2 bases, J shed 5 bases, and the junction held 9 bases outside the gene matches. The germline gives CDR1 SEHNR, CDR2 FQNEAQ (reference sequence). The CDR3 sequence is 16 residues long. The CDR3 coding sequence is TGTGCCAGCAGCTTACCCCGGGACAGGGAATCTTATGGCTACACCTTC. As protein: CASSLPRDRESYGYTF.

The chain recombines TRBV6-5 with TRBJ1-5; a possible D gene is TRBD1 (6 bases). The CDR3 extends over 16 amino acids. The ends were cut back, 0 bases at V and 4 bases at J, with 13 bases in the middle. Per the germline V gene, CDR1 is MNHEY and CDR2 is SVGAGI. The CDR3 is CASSYSSWGLNQPQHF. In nucleotides, the CDR3 is TGTGCCAGCAGTTACTCATCCTGGGGGCTGAATCAGCCCCAGCATTTT.

J is TRBJ2-1 and V is TRBV18; 9 bases fit TRBD2. This CDR3 comprises 15 residues. The ends lost 6 bases at V and 4 bases at J; junction bases unmatched: 7. Looked up from germline, CDR1 is KGHSH and CDR2 is LQKENI. CDR3 DNA sequence: TGTGCCAGCTCCGACCGGCGGGGGGGATACAATGAGCAGTTCTTC. This translates into CASSDRRGGYNEQFF.

The chain combines TRBV4-1 with TRBJ1-4, with TRBD1 identical over 7 bases. Germline V gene data show CDR1 as MGHRA and CDR2 as YSYEKL. CDR3 length equals 16 residues. The trim removed 4 bases at V and 2 bases at J, leaving 7 bases unmatched. CDR3: CASSRGGLGTNEKLFF. CDR3 nucleotides: TGCGCCAGCAGCCGAGGGGGCTTGGGGACTAATGAAAAACTGTTTTTT.

This chain uses TRBV28 with TRBJ2-7; no clear D. Germline V CDR1 and CDR2: MDHEN, SYDVKM. This CDR3 comprises 14 residues. Trimming pared 5 bases from V and 2 bases from J, leaving 13 bases between. CDR3 DNA sequence: TGTGCCAGCAGTCCGCCAGTTTCTACCTACGAGCAGTACTTC. Amino acid sequence: CASSPPVSTYEQYF.

The chain uses TRBV30 and TRBJ2-5; 7 bases match TRBD2. The V gene's germline CDR1 is GTSNPN and CDR2 SVGIG (reference sequence). This CDR3 is built from 15 residues. With V trimmed by 0 bases and J by 4 bases, 8 bases remained unmatched. For the CDR3, the DNA is TGTGCCTGGAGTGTACAGCGGGATTACGTAGAGACCCAGTACTTC. It yields the protein CAWSVQRDYVETQYF.

The rearrangement uses TRBV12-3 or TRBV12-4 and TRBJ1-2, with 7 bases that match TRBD1. The CDR3 has 14 residues. V was clipped by 5 bases and J by 4 bases; unmatched bases: 7. CDR3 coding DNA: TGTGCCAGCAGTAGGGGGGACAGCGGCTATGGCTACACCTTC. It yields the protein CASSRGDSGYGYTF.

The genes are TRBV20-1 and TRBJ1-2, with 9 bases lining up with TRBD1. V trimming: 5 bases; J trimming: 4 bases; junction bases outside the gene matches: 8. This CDR3 region has 14 residues. Looked up from germline, CDR1 is DFQATT and CDR2 is SNEGSKA (reference sequence). CDR3 amino acids: CSAPSTGGGYGYTF. The CDR3, as DNA: TGCAGTGCTCCATCAACAGGGGGCGGCTATGGCTACACCTTC.

The rearrangement uses TRBV12-3 or TRBV12-4 and TRBJ1-2; 7 bases are a match to TRBD1. V gave up 0 bases and J gave up 8 bases; unmatched junction bases: 0. The CDR3 extends over 12 amino acids. Written as DNA, the CDR3 is TGTGCCAGCAGTTTAGCAGGGGGCGGCTACACCTTC. Protein: CASSLAGGGYTF.

The chain couples TRBV20-1 to TRBJ1-1, with D unclear. This CDR3 comprises 12 residues. Between the trimmed V and J ends, which lost 3 bases and 3 bases, there was a span of 8 bases. Germline V gives CDR1 DFQATT, CDR2 SNEGSKA (reference sequence). The CDR3 protein is CSASFGDTEAFF. CDR3 in DNA: TGCAGTGCTAGCTTCGGGGACACTGAAGCTTTCTTT.

This chain links TRBV5-1 with TRBJ2-7, with a tentative D call TRBD1 (6 bases). Looked up from germline, CDR1 is SGHRS and CDR2 is YFSETQ. V lost 4 bases and J lost 3, with 17 bases in between. This CDR3 region has 15 residues. CDR3 in amino acids: CASSPGTGISYEQYF. CDR3 coding DNA: TGCGCCAGCAGCCCAGGAACAGGGATAAGCTACGAGCAGTACTTC.

In its sample, this clonotype was seen once. The J gene is TRBJ2-7, the V gene TRBV12-3 or TRBV12-4; D is ambiguous. The CDR3 length is 12 residues. Trimming took off 6 bases at V and 3 bases at J, with 9 bases between the two ends. CDR3 region: CASSPVGYEQYF. The CDR3 bases are TGTGCCAGCAGCCCCGTGGGCTACGAGCAGTACTTC.

The J gene is TRBJ2-1, the V gene TRBV5-1; D unresolved. The germline V gene has CDR1 SGHRS and CDR2 YFSETQ. The ends were cut back, 4 bases at V and 9 bases at J, with 17 bases in the middle. The CDR3 extends over 14 amino acids. The CDR3 DNA is TGCGCCAGCAGCCTGGCGAGGCCACGCAGTGAGCAGTTCTTC. It specifies CASSLARPRSEQFF.

V gene TRBV4-3 combines with J gene TRBJ2-4; D ambiguous. This CDR3 is built from 16 residues. Germline CDR1 LGHNA, CDR2 YSLEER. V was cut by 1 base and J by 1 base, with 11 bases left in between. CDR3: CASSQGIERAKNIQYF. For the CDR3, the DNA is TGCGCCAGCAGCCAAGGCATCGAAAGGGCCAAAAACATTCAGTACTTC.

The J gene is TRBJ2-7, the V gene TRBV18, with TRBD1 matching over 7 bases. The CDR3 spans 13 residues. V shed 3 bases and J 4 bases; nucleotides not matched to a gene: 3. Looked up from germline, CDR1 is KGHSH and CDR2 is LQKENI. DNA of the CDR3: TGTGCCAGCTCACCGGGACAGTCTTACGAGCAGTACTTC. Protein product: CASSPGQSYEQYF.

The chain uses TRBV3-1 and TRBJ2-5; the match to TRBD2 covers 13 bases. In germline, CDR1 is LGHDT, CDR2 YNNKEL (reference sequence). There are 13 residues in the CDR3. Trimming removed 5 bases from V and 9 bases from J; junction bases left unmatched: 3. The CDR3 protein is CASSGLAGEAQYF. For the CDR3, the DNA is TGTGCCAGCAGCGGACTAGCGGGAGAAGCCCAGTACTTC.

The chain couples TRBV6-1 to TRBJ1-2, with 11 positions matching TRBD1. CDR1 is MNHNS, CDR2 SASEGT, per germline. The trim removed 7 bases at V and 3 bases at J, leaving 4 bases unmatched. The length of the CDR3 is 14 residues. The CDR3 region has the DNA TGTGCCAGCACCGGGACAGGGGGTCACTATGGCTACACCTTC. It codes for CASTGTGGHYGYTF.

The CDR3 loop reads CSARRLAQETQYF. In DNA form, the CDR3 reads TGCAGTGCTAGAAGGCTAGCGCAAGAGACCCAGTACTTC. This chain links TRBV20-1 with TRBJ2-5, with D perhaps TRBD2 (6 bases). The length of the CDR3 is 13 residues. Germline CDR1 DFQATT, CDR2 SNEGSKA (reference sequence). Trimming took 2 bases from V and 2 from J, leaving 9 bases between them.

The CDR3 DNA follows: TGCAGTGCTAGCTTTCCGGCCTACAATGAGCAGTTCTTC. It specifies CSASFPAYNEQFF. The V call is TRBV20-1, the J call TRBJ2-1; D unresolved. The CDR3 spans 13 residues. CDR1 and CDR2 from the germline V gene are DFQATT and SNEGSKA (reference sequence). V lost 3 bases and J lost 2, with 8 bases in between.

A few counts support this clonotype. The chain recombines TRBV7-9 with TRBJ2-3; D is uncertain. The CDR3 covers 10 residues. CDR1 is SEHNR, CDR2 FQNEAQ, per germline (reference sequence). The ends were cut back, 5 bases at V and 6 bases at J, with 3 bases in the middle. The CDR3 sequence: CASSGDTQYF. The CDR3 nucleotides are TGTGCCAGCAGCGGGGATACGCAGTATTTT. Looking up the rest from reference TRBV7-9 and TRBJ2-3 gives the full variable domain: DTGVSQNPRHKITKRGQNVTFRCDPISEHNRLYWYRQTLGQGPEFLTYFQNEAQLEKSRLLSDRFSAERPKGSFSTLEIQRTEQGDSAMYLCASSGDTQYFGPGTRLTVL.

The chain carries TRBV20-1 and TRBJ1-5; D unresolved. Germline lookup yields CDR1 DFQATT and CDR2 SNEGSKA (reference sequence). This CDR3 is 13 amino acids long. Trimming cost V 7 bases and J 3 bases, with 13 bases left between them. Written as DNA, the CDR3 is TGCAGTGTAGCGATTGACAACAATCAGCCCCAGCATTTT. Its translation: CSVAIDNNQPQHF.

This chain links TRBV5-4 with TRBJ2-3; 9 nucleotides agree with TRBD2. Germline V lookup: CDR1 SGHNT, CDR2 YYREEE (reference sequence). V trimming: 9 bases; J trimming: 0 bases; junction bases outside the gene matches: 8. The CDR3 is 15 amino acids. CDR3 bases: TGTGCCACCCGCAGCGGGGGGCATAGCACAGATACGCAGTATTTT. This sequence encodes CATRSGGHSTDTQYF.

This clonotype came up once. This sequence joins TRBV27 and TRBJ2-7; D remains ambiguous. Germline values: CDR1 MNHEY, CDR2 SMNVEV (reference sequence). The V and J ends lost 3 bases and 4 bases respectively, with 16 bases between them. This CDR3 has 15 amino acids. The CDR3 sequence is CASSFSGPQAYEQYF. CDR3 nucleotide sequence: TGTGCCAGCAGTTTCTCGGGCCCCCAGGCATACGAGCAGTACTTC.

The DNA of the CDR3 is TGTGCCAGCTCACCACCGGGACCCGACCTCAATGAGCAGTTCTTC. It encodes CASSPPGPDLNEQFF. The chain couples TRBV18 to TRBJ2-1; D may be TRBD1 or TRBD2 (5 bases each). CDR1 and CDR2 (germline): KGHSH, LQKENI. Trimming stripped 0 bases from V and 6 bases from J, with 12 bases between. The CDR3 loop spans 15 amino acids.